The clone carrying this TCR beta chain has ten or more counts. These data originate in a study of patients and donors after allogeneic stem cell transplantation. CDR1 MNHNS and CDR2 SASEGT come from the germline V gene. Trimming stripped 6 bases from V and 8 bases from J, with 14 bases between. The CDR3 totals 14 residues. MiXCR, applied by TCRdb to the RT-PCR reads, yields one record per CDR3 protein. The table includes some 880,000 distinct CDR3 sequences, over 15% detected once. The rearrangement links TRBV6-1 to TRBJ1-6; TRBD1 might be the D (6 bases). This TCR came from a human donor who was either an allogeneic HSCT recipient or a stem cell or donor lymphocyte infusion donor (not recorded which). It is not recorded whose cells these are; they may come from a transplant donor. The sample was blood, either unsorted or a sorted T cell fraction (not recorded which). The DNA of the CDR3 is TGTGCCAGCAGCACCTCCAGGGGAGATTCACCCCTCCACTTT. Translation gives CASSTSRGDSPLHF.